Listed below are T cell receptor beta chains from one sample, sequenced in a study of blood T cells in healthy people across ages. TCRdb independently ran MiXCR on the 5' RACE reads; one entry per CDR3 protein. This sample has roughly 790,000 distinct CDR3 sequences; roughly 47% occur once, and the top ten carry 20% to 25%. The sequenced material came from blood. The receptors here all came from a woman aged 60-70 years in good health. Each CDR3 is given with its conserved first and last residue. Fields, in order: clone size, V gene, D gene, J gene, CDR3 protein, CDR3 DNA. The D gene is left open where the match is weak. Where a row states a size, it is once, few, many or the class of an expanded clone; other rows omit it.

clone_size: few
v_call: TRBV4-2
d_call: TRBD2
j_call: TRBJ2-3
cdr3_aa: CASSQGGGSADTQYF
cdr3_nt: TGTGCCAGCAGCCAAGGTGGCGGGAGTGCAGATACGCAGTATTTT

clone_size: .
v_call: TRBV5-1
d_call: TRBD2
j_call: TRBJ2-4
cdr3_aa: CASSTGTSDANEQYF
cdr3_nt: TGCGCCAGCAGCACAGGGACTAGCGATGCCAATGAGCAGTACTTC

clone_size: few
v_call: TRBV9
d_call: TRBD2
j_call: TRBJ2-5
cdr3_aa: CASSPKGTSGRTIGETQYF
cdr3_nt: TGTGCCAGCAGCCCCAAGGGGACTAGCGGGAGGACTATTGGAGAGACCCAGTACTTC

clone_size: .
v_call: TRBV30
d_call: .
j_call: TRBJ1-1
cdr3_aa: CAWSVLRGLAFF
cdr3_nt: TGTGCCTGGAGTGTACTTCGGGGTTTAGCTTTCTTT

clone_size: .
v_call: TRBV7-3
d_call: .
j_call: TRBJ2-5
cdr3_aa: CASSPGFGAHQETQYF
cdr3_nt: TGTGCCAGCAGCCCCGGATTTGGGGCACATCAAGAGACCCAGTACTTC

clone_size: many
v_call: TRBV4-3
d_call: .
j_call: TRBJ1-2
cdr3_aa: CASSQDSDPLGGYTF
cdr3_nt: TGCGCCAGCAGCCAAGATAGCGACCCTTTGGGCGGCTACACCTTC

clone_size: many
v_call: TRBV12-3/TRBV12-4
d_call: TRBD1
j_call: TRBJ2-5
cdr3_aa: CASSLGTEETQYF
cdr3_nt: TGTGCCAGCAGTTTGGGGACAGAAGAGACCCAGTACTTC

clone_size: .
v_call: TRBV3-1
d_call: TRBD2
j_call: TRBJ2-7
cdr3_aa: CASSQDASGTTYEQYF
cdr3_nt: TGTGCCAGCAGCCAAGATGCTAGCGGGACCACCTACGAGCAGTACTTC

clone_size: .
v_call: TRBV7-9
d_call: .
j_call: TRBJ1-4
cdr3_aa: CASSSRRINEKLFF
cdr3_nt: TGTGCCAGCAGCTCCCGTCGGATTAATGAAAAACTGTTTTTT

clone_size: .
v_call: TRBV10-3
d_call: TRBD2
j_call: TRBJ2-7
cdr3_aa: CASGTNYNEQYF
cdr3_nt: TGTGCCTCCGGGACTAACTACAATGAGCAGTACTTC

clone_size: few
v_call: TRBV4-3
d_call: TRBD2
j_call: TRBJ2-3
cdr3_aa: CASSQEIYGGLAGVRTDTQYF
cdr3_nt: TGCGCCAGCAGCCAAGAAATTTACGGCGGGCTAGCGGGAGTGCGCACAGATACGCAGTATTTT

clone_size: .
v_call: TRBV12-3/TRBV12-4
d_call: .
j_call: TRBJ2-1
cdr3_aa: CASSLLSGGEQFF
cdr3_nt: TGTGCCAGCAGCCTGTTAAGCGGAGGTGAGCAGTTCTTC

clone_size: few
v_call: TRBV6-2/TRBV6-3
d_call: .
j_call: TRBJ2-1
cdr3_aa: CASSYSARVHEQFF
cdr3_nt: TGTGCCAGCAGTTACTCGGCCAGGGTACATGAGCAGTTCTTC

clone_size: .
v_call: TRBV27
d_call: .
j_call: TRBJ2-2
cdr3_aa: CASSLRGELFF
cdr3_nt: TGTGCCAGTAGTTTGAGGGGGGAGCTGTTTTTT

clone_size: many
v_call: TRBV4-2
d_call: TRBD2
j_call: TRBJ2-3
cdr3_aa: CASSQGLADTDTQYF
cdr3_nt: TGTGCCAGCAGCCAAGGACTAGCAGACACAGATACGCAGTATTTT

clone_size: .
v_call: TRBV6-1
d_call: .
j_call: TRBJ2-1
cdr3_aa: CAGSVSGDEQFF
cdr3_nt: TGTGCCGGCAGTGTATCAGGGGATGAGCAGTTCTTC

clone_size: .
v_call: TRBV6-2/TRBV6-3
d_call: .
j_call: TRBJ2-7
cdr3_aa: CASTRTGTWEQYF
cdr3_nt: TGTGCCAGCACCCGAACAGGGACGTGGGAGCAGTACTTC

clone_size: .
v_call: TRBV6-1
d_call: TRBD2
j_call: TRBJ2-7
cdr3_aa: CASSVGWREVDEQYF
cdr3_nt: TGTGCCAGCAGTGTCGGGTGGCGGGAGGTCGACGAGCAGTACTTC

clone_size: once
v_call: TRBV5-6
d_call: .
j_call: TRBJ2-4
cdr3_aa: CASSPSRGDSARGKNIQYF
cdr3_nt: TGTGCCAGCAGCCCCTCCCGCGGGGACAGTGCCCGCGGCAAAAACATTCAGTACTTC

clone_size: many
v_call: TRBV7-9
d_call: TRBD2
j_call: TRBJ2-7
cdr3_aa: CASSTGGGILSYEQYF
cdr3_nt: TGTGCCAGCAGCACCGGGGGGGGCATACTCTCCTACGAGCAGTACTTC

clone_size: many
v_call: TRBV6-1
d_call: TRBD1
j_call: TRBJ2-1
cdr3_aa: CAIAPGTGGYNEQFF
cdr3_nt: TGTGCCATCGCTCCCGGGACAGGGGGGTACAATGAGCAGTTCTTC

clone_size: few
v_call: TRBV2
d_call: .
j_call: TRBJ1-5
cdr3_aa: CASSPGVLNQPQHF
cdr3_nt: TGTGCCAGCAGTCCGGGGGTTCTCAATCAGCCCCAGCATTTT

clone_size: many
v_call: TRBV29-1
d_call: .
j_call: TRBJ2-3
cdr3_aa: CSVEDLKGDTQYF
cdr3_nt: TGCAGCGTTGAAGATTTAAAGGGAGATACGCAGTATTTT

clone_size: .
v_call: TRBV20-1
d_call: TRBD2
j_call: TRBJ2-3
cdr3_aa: CSARRTSEVGTQYF
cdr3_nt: TGCAGTGCTAGACGTACTAGCGAGGTCGGAACGCAGTATTTT

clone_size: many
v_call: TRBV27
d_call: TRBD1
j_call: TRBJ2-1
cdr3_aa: CASSTGTGGYNEQFF
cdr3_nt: TGTGCCAGTAGCACCGGGACAGGGGGTTACAATGAGCAGTTCTTC

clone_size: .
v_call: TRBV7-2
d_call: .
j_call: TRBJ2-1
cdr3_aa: CASSPQGLLYNEQFF
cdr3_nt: TGTGCCAGCAGCCCCCAGGGACTTCTCTACAATGAGCAGTTCTTC

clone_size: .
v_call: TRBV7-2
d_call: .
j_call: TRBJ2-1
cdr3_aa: CASSWAGVNEQFF
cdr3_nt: TGTGCCAGCAGCTGGGCTGGGGTGAATGAGCAGTTCTTC

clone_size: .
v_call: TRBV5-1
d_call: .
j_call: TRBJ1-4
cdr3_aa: CASSTGWSRDILRQNEKLFF
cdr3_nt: TGCGCCAGCAGCACAGGATGGAGCCGGGACATCCTTCGTCAGAATGAAAAACTGTTTTTT

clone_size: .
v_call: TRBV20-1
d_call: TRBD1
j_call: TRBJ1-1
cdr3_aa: CSALGQGNEAFF
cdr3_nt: TGCAGTGCCTTGGGACAGGGCAATGAAGCTTTCTTT

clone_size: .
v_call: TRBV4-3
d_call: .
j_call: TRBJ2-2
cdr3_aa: CASSQGWADTGELFF
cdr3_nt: TGCGCCAGCAGCCAAGGATGGGCGGACACCGGGGAGCTGTTTTTT

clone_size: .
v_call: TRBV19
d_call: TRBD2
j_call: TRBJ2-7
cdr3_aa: CASSRSGIIYEQYF
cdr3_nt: TGTGCCAGTAGTCGAAGCGGGATTATTTACGAGCAGTACTTC

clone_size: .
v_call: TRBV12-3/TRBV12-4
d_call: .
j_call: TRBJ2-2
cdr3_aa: CASSLRTSNTGELFF
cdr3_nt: TGTGCCAGCAGTTTAAGGACTTCGAACACCGGGGAGCTGTTTTTT